This T cell receptor (beta chain) emerged from a study of blood T cell repertoires in COVID-19. Study-wide context: Acute and convalescent COVID-19 samples came from the United States, Italy and Spain. The cDNA or gDNA used as material had been derived from T cells, B-cell-depleted T cells, or PBMCs.

The CDR3 is 15 residues long. The germline gives CDR1 SEHNR, CDR2 FQNEAQ (reference sequence). V shed 2 bases and J 6 bases; nucleotides not matched to a gene: 8. Original processing notes: Amplification of reference gene primers provided the estimated nucleated cell counts. Sequenced by immunoSEQ multiplex PCR; TCRdb stores in-frame clones only, minus some. V and J calls and clone size come straight from that table; D and trimming were deduced from the DNA. Counted here are 90,000 to 100,000 clones, around 84% occurring once; the ten biggest clones make up 35% to 40%. This sequence joins TRBV7-9 and TRBJ2-7; 9 positions agree with TRBD1. Sequences were obtained from peripheral blood. The TCR comes from a man older than 75 with acute or convalescent COVID-19. The CDR3 region has the DNA TGTGCCAGCAGCTTATACCGGGACAGGGCAATCGAGCAGTACTTC. It yields the protein CASSLYRDRAIEQYF.